Presented here are 14 T cell receptor beta chains from one specimen sequenced in a study of blood T cell repertoires in COVID-19. The repertoire was sequenced with immunoSEQ multiplex PCR; TCRdb's copy has only in-frame clones and lacks some. The sample has about 110,000 clones; around nine tenths are singletons. Sequencing was carried out using peripheral blood. The receptors stem from a woman in her thirties with acute or convalescent COVID-19.

This rearrangement joins TRBV19 to TRBJ2-2, with TRBD1 matching over 9 bases. Trimming cost V 5 bases and J 4 bases; bases outside gene matches: 11. The CDR3 contains 17 residues. Germline CDR1 and CDR2: LNHDA and SQIVND (reference sequence). The CDR3 region is CASSSGWGQGGTGELFF. The CDR3 DNA reads TGTGCCAGTAGTTCGGGCTGGGGACAGGGTGGCACCGGGGAGCTGTTTTTT.

The chain links TRBV6-5 to TRBJ2-5, with 11 nucleotides matching TRBD2. Germline CDR1 and CDR2: MNHEY and SVGAGI. Trimming took 4 bases from V and 2 from J; bases not matched to a gene: 6. The CDR3 is made up of 16 amino acids. The CDR3 region is CASSSPRLAGQETQYF. As DNA, the CDR3 is TGTGCCAGCAGTTCCCCCCGACTAGCGGGGCAAGAGACCCAGTACTTC.

This sequence joins TRBV11-2 and TRBJ2-5, with 7 nucleotides matching TRBD2. The ends lost 5 bases at V and 2 bases at J; junction bases unmatched: 8. The germline CDR1 and CDR2 sequences are SGHAT and FQNNGV. The CDR3 sequence is 15 residues long. In DNA form, the CDR3 reads TGTGCCAGCAGCAATGGGAGGGCGGAACAAGAGACCCAGTACTTC. Encoded protein: CASSNGRAEQETQYF.

This clone was counted only a few times. This sequence joins TRBV5-1 and TRBJ2-1, with unresolved D. V lost 6 bases and J 0 bases, leaving 10 bases between the germline ends. Germline loops: CDR1 SGHRS, CDR2 YFSETQ. The CDR3 totals 14 residues. The CDR3 sequence: CASMLENSYNEQFF. The CDR3 nucleotides are TGCGCCAGCATGCTCGAGAACTCCTACAATGAGCAGTTCTTC.

This chain joins TRBV30 and TRBJ1-3; TRBD1 matches at 8 bases. V was clipped by 3 bases and J by 4 bases; unmatched bases: 8. Per the germline V gene, CDR1 is GTSNPN and CDR2 is SVGIG (reference sequence). The CDR3 loop spans 15 amino acids. The CDR3 is CAWSPRQGIGNTIYF. CDR3 DNA sequence: TGTGCCTGGAGCCCTCGACAGGGGATAGGAAACACCATATATTTT.

The J gene is TRBJ1-5, the V gene TRBV4-2; TRBD1 agrees at 11 bases. V was clipped by 3 bases and J by 5 bases; unmatched bases: 9. This CDR3 is built from 17 residues. The germline V gene has CDR1 LGHNA and CDR2 YNFKEQ. CDR3 protein: CASSQPWKGQGDQPQHF. The CDR3 nucleotides are TGTGCCAGCAGCCAGCCATGGAAGGGACAGGGGGATCAGCCCCAGCATTTT.

The chain is built from TRBV7-4 and TRBJ2-3, with 7 bases matching TRBD2. Trimming removed 1 base from V and 3 bases from J; junction bases left unmatched: 7. In germline, CDR1 is SGHVT, CDR2 SQSDAQ. This CDR3 spans 16 amino acids. The CDR3 sequence: CASSLVGREVTDTQYF. The DNA for the CDR3 is TGTGCCAGCAGCTTAGTAGGACGGGAGGTAACAGATACGCAGTATTTT.

V gene TRBV19 combines with J gene TRBJ2-5; D gene unclear. V was trimmed by 2 bases and J by 1 base, leaving 5 bases between them. Germline loops: CDR1 LNHDA, CDR2 SQIVND (reference sequence). This CDR3 contains 13 residues. The CDR3 DNA sequence: TGTGCCAGTAGTATATTAGTCCAAGAGACCCAGTACTTC. Protein: CASSILVQETQYF.

CDR3 nucleotides: TGTGCCAGCAGCTTATGGACAGCACCGGGAAGGGCCTACGAGCAGTACTTC. The encoded protein is CASSLWTAPGRAYEQYF. The genes are TRBV14 and TRBJ2-7; perhaps TRBD1 as D (6 bases). Trimming took off 5 bases at V and 2 bases at J, with 22 bases between the two ends. Germline V gene sequence: CDR1 SGHDN, CDR2 FVKESK. This CDR3 is built from 17 residues. The whole variable domain, filled in from reference TRBV14 and TRBJ2-7, reads EAGVTQFPSHSVIEKGQTVTLRCDPISGHDNLYWYRRVMGKEIKFLLHFVKESKQDESGMPNNRFLAERTGGTYSTLKVQPAELEDSGVYFCASSLWTAPGRAYEQYFGPGTRLTVT.

This clone was picked up one time. The chain employs TRBV15 and TRBJ2-1; D may be TRBD1 (5 bases). This CDR3 has 13 residues. Germline CDR1 is LNHNV and CDR2 is YYDKDF (reference sequence). Trimming cost V 6 bases and J 5 bases, with 11 bases left between them. For the CDR3, the DNA is TGTGCCACCAGGGTCCAGGGTGACAATGAGCAGTTCTTC. Translated: CATRVQGDNEQFF. Based on the CDR3 plus reference TRBV15 and TRBJ2-1, the full variable domain is DAMVIQNPRYQVTQFGKPVTLSCSQTLNHNVMYWYQQKSSQAPKLLFHYYDKDFNNEADTPDNFQSRRPNTSFCFLDIRSPGLGDTAMYLCATRVQGDNEQFFGPGTRLTVL.

This chain links TRBV7-8 with TRBJ1-2, with TRBD1 matching over 10 bases. The junction had 6 bases not matched to a gene; V was cut back by 5 bases and J by 3 bases. The germline V gene has CDR1 SGHVS and CDR2 FQNEAQ. The length of the CDR3 is 15 residues. The CDR3 DNA reads TGTGCCAGCAGCCAGACGACAGGGGGCCACTATGGCTACACCTTC. Residues: CASSQTTGGHYGYTF. Together with reference TRBV7-8 and TRBJ1-2, the CDR3 gives the full variable domain: GAGVSQSPRYKVAKRGQDVALRCDPISGHVSLFWYQQALGQGPEFLTYFQNEAQLDKSGLPSDRFFAERPEGSVSTLKIQRTQQEDSAVYLCASSQTTGGHYGYTFGSGTRLTVV.

This sequence joins TRBV6-5 and TRBJ1-2; 8 nucleotides match TRBD1. V gave up 5 bases and J gave up 7 bases; unmatched junction bases: 9. CDR1 is MNHEY and CDR2 is SVGAGI in the germline V gene. The CDR3 has 14 residues. CDR3 DNA sequence: TGTGCCAGCAGTCTCGGGACAGGCGGGTCTGGCTACACCTTC. As protein: CASSLGTGGSGYTF.

This chain links TRBV7-9 with TRBJ2-4; 9 bases agree with TRBD1. Germline CDR1 reads SEHNR; CDR2 reads FQNEAQ (reference sequence). The J segment lost 1 base and the V segment lost 1 base, leaving 5 bases of the junction unmatched. The CDR3 has 17 residues. The CDR3: CASSLGTGAWAKNIQYF. In DNA form, the CDR3 reads TGTGCCAGCAGCTTAGGGACAGGGGCATGGGCCAAAAACATTCAGTACTTC.

The rearrangement joins TRBV4-2 to TRBJ1-5; 10 bases agree with TRBD1. CDR3 length: 15 amino acids. The germline CDR1 and CDR2 sequences are LGHNA and YNFKEQ. Losses at the gene ends were 6 bases for V and 8 bases for J; bases not matched to a gene: 10. This CDR3 is CASSPRDRGVEPQHF. The CDR3 bases are TGTGCCAGCAGTCCCCGGGACAGGGGTGTTGAGCCCCAGCATTTT.